The subject of this entry is one T cell receptor (beta chain). This clone is regarded as medium-sized (0.01 to 0.1%). What this receptor recognizes is not known. The record has no base qualities; no much larger clone is one base away. The data were taken from a study of OX40 agonist ivuxolimab in advanced cancers. Notes on the research overall: The costimulatory receptor OX40 (CD134) was targeted by ivuxolimab, a fully human IgG2 agonistic monoclonal antibody. Intravenous ivuxolimab was administered to patients every 2 weeks at six dose levels: 0.01, 0.1, 0.3, 1.5, 3 and 10 mg/kg. Of the 50 to 55 dose-escalation patients, hepatocellular carcinoma was present in about 20, melanoma in approximately 15, renal cell carcinoma in 9 and head and neck cancer in 9. A male proportion of roughly 80% and a mean age of 60 years, ranging from 23 to 79, were recorded for the dose-escalation cohort. Prior anti-PD-1, anti-PD-L1 or anti-CTLA-4 therapy was permitted, and approximately 40% of dose-escalation patients had received checkpoint inhibitors. Partial responses were achieved by three dose-escalation patients, of whom one had hepatocellular carcinoma and two had cutaneous melanoma. The point of sequencing TCRbeta in the periphery was to test whether ivuxolimab changed TCR sequence diversity and drove clonal T-cell expansion. The paper covers the monotherapy dose-escalation part of the phase I ivuxolimab trial, which included N ≈ 52 patients.

Cut back by 5 bases and 0 bases, the V and J ends lie 5 bases apart. Reading from cysteine to phenylalanine, the CDR3 counts 13 amino acids. Of all the DNA, just the CDR3 is kept, 39 bases in frame from base 1. CDR1 and CDR2 are read off the germline V gene as SGHVS and FNYEAQ. The research as a whole found: In the 0.1-3.0 mg/kg groups, partial responders had among the lowest normalized peripheral clonal expansion, particularly in CD8+ T cells. Low levels of normalized T-cell clonal expansion were also seen in some patients who did not respond. Which antigens the clonally expanded peripheral T cells were specific for was not determined. On average, CD8+ T cells showed more expanded clones than CD4+ T cells after ivuxolimab. At doses from 0.1 to 3.0 mg/kg, clonal expansion was seen in both CD4+ and CD8+ blood T cells between baseline and week 6.

Genomic DNA was isolated from the sorted cells so that the TCRbeta CDR3 region could be sequenced. TCRbeta CDR3 regions were sequenced using the immunoSEQ Assay. Entries here come from immuneACCESS through TCRdb and include only in-frame sequences with V and J called. Some clones fail to appear in such tables; in the studies checked, an unresolved V gene covers under half of the shortfall, and the cause of the remainder is unknown. For this sample the table gives 9,000 to 13,000 clones, of which roughly 79% were detected only once. The top ten constitute approximately 16% of the sample. The trial excluded patients who had a history of autoimmune disease or were on systemic immunosuppression. In every dose cohort, peripheral blood was drawn for TCR sequencing at baseline, cycle 4 day 1, and cycle 7 day 1. Samples were obtained from an open-label, multicenter, first-in-human phase I dose-escalation trial of ivuxolimab. Adults with locally advanced or metastatic melanoma, renal cell carcinoma, hepatocellular carcinoma or head and neck squamous cell carcinoma were enrolled in the trial. Before TCR sequencing, CD4+ and CD8+ T cells were separately sorted from peripheral blood.

This chain is built from TRBV7-6 and TRBJ2-1; the D gene identity is not certain. The TCR sequence derives from an adult with an advanced solid tumor such as melanoma, head and neck, liver or kidney cancer. This sample comprised CD4+ or CD8+ T cells sorted from blood, obtained in a trial of the OX40 agonist ivuxolimab. The CDR3 corresponds to CASSESSYNEQFF. The sequence in DNA is TGTGCCAGCAGCGAAAGCTCCTACAATGAGCAGTTCTTC.